The 23 T cell receptor beta chains listed next were all sequenced from one sample in a study of Ad26.COV2.S vaccination and SARS-CoV-2 variants. Here immunoSEQ multiplex PCR was the method, and the copy in TCRdb shows in-frame clones only, minus some. The sample yields 40,000 to 55,000 clones, roughly 83% seen once. Sequences were derived from peripheral blood, sampled after recovery from COVID-19. The receptors were gathered from a human donor who had recovered from COVID-19.

The CDR3 nucleotides read TGTGCCAGCAGCCACCTACCAGGGTCCCACGAGCAGTACGTC. It specifies CASSHLPGSHEQYV. The V gene is TRBV3-1 (or the pseudogene TRBV3-2), the J gene TRBJ2-7, with D possibly being TRBD1 (5 bases). From germline, CDR1 is LGHDT and CDR2 YNNKEL (reference sequence). The CDR3 contains 14 residues. Trimming removed 3 bases from V and 5 bases from J, with 14 bases in between.

This clone was picked up one time. The genes are TRBV7-2 and TRBJ1-1; D remains ambiguous. CDR3 length: 15 residues. CDR1 SGHTA and CDR2 FQGNSA come from the germline V gene. V was clipped by 1 base and J by 1 base, with 10 bases between them. The CDR3 loop is CASSLGWDWNTEAFF. The CDR3 DNA sequence: TGTGCCAGCAGCTTAGGGTGGGATTGGAACACTGAAGCTTTCTTT.

The V and J genes are TRBV6-5 and TRBJ2-2, with D possibly TRBD2 on 6 matching bases. V shed 6 bases and J shed 5 bases, with 13 bases lying between them. The CDR3 loop spans 14 amino acids. Germline assignment: CDR1 MNHEY and CDR2 SVGAGI. CDR3 in amino acids: CASRAAAGTGELFF. Written as DNA, the CDR3 is TGTGCCAGCAGGGCGGCTGCGGGGACCGGGGAGCTGTTTTTT.

The chain has TRBV11-2 and TRBJ2-7, with TRBD2 as a possible D gene (7 bases). The CDR3 length is 14 residues. Germline lookup yields CDR1 SGHAT and CDR2 FQNNGV. V was cut by 3 bases and J by 3 bases, with 12 bases left in between. The CDR3 nucleotides are TGTGCCAGCAGCTTGGCAGGGGACTACTACGAGCAGTACTTC. Encoded protein: CASSLAGDYYEQYF.

Details on this clone: This same CDR3 is encoded by further DNA sequences in the sample. This sequence joins TRBV30 and TRBJ2-2; 7 bases align to TRBD2. The CDR3 totals 16 residues. V gave up 0 bases and J gave up 5 bases; unmatched junction bases: 9. Germline-derived CDR1 and CDR2 are GTSNPN and SVGIG (reference sequence). The CDR3 nucleotides are TGTGCCTGGAGTGTTAAGGGTCGGGGAGGGACCGGGGAGCTGTTTTTT. It specifies CAWSVKGRGGTGELFF.

Only a few counts were recorded for this clone. CDR3 in amino acids: CASKKTGDETEAFF. The CDR3 DNA reads TGTGCCAGCAAAAAGACAGGGGACGAGACTGAAGCTTTCTTT. The chain recombines TRBV2 with TRBJ1-1; 8 bases align to TRBD1. The junction had 9 bases not matched to a gene; V was cut back by 7 bases and J by 5 bases. This CDR3 comprises 14 residues. Germline V CDR1 and CDR2: SNHLY, FYNNEI.

This clone was observed once. V usage is TRBV5-1 and J usage is TRBJ1-3; D might be TRBD1 (6 bases). CDR1 and CDR2 (germline): SGHRS, YFSETQ. The CDR3 consists of 15 residues. The V end was cut by 2 bases, the J end by 0 bases, with 9 bases between. CDR3 region: CASSLGGSSGNTIYF. The CDR3 nucleotides read TGCGCCAGCAGCTTAGGGGGTTCCTCTGGAAACACCATATATTTT.

The chain recombines TRBV19 with TRBJ1-2; a possible D gene is TRBD1 (6 bases). With 7 bases removed from V and 4 bases from J, the gap between germline ends came to 22 bases. The CDR3 runs to 16 residues. Germline V gives CDR1 LNHDA, CDR2 SQIVND (reference sequence). The CDR3 here is CASMGGAGIWIYGYTF. As DNA, the CDR3 is TGTGCCAGTATGGGGGGGGCAGGGATCTGGATCTATGGCTACACCTTC.

V is TRBV24-1 and J is TRBJ1-2; 12 bases agree with TRBD1. The V and J ends lost 4 bases and 4 bases, in that order; junction bases with no gene match: 6. Germline CDR1 reads KGHDR; CDR2 reads SFDVKD. The CDR3 totals 16 residues. This CDR3 reads CATSDPRDRGLYGYTF. As DNA, the CDR3 is TGTGCCACCAGTGACCCCCGGGACAGGGGGCTCTATGGCTACACCTTC.

This clone was seen a few times. V is TRBV30 and J is TRBJ1-1; no definite D call. The length of the CDR3 is 12 residues. Germline V gene data show CDR1 as GTSNPN and CDR2 as SVGIG (reference sequence). Trimming took off 5 bases at V and 0 bases at J, with 7 bases between the two ends. The CDR3 is CAWVFMNTEAFF. The CDR3 coding sequence is TGTGCCTGGGTTTTTATGAACACTGAAGCTTTCTTT.

V and J are TRBV6-5 and TRBJ2-5; D is unresolved. The CDR3 runs to 13 residues. Trimming cost V 6 bases and J 5 bases, with 13 bases left between them. The germline V gene encodes CDR1 MNHEY and CDR2 SVGAGI. The CDR3 sequence: CASSQWLGETQYF. DNA for the CDR3: TGTGCCAGCAGCCAGTGGTTGGGGGAGACCCAGTACTTC.

The chain couples TRBV3-1 (or the pseudogene TRBV3-2) to TRBJ1-3; no reliable D call. The CDR3 covers 14 residues. Trimming pared 2 bases from V and 2 bases from J, leaving 7 bases between. Germline V lookup: CDR1 LGHDT, CDR2 YNNKEL (reference sequence). The CDR3 here is CASSQFSTGNTIYF. CDR3 nucleotides: TGTGCCAGCAGCCAATTTTCGACTGGAAACACCATATATTTT.

This chain links TRBV9 with TRBJ1-2; no firm D call. V lost 4 bases to trimming and J lost 8 bases, with 9 bases between them. The CDR3 has 11 residues. Germline assignment: CDR1 SGDLS and CDR2 YYNGEE. CDR3 protein: CASSLRGGYTF. In DNA, the CDR3 is TGTGCCAGCAGCCTCCGCGGAGGCTACACCTTC. Supplemented by reference TRBV9 and TRBJ1-2, the full variable domain reads DSGVTQTPKHLITATGQRVTLRCSPRSGDLSVYWYQQSLDQGLQFLIQYYNGEERAKGNILERFSAQQFPDLHSELNLSSLELGDSALYFCASSLRGGYTFGSGTRLTVV.

V usage is TRBV12-3 or TRBV12-4 and J usage is TRBJ1-2, with D maybe TRBD1 (6 bases). The CDR3 is 12 amino acids. Between the trimmed V and J ends, which lost 2 bases and 8 bases, there was a span of 9 bases. CDR3 region: CASSLRGGGYTF. CDR3 nucleotide sequence: TGTGCCAGCAGTTTAAGGGGGGGCGGCTACACCTTC.

The V call is TRBV28, the J call TRBJ1-6, with TRBD1 matching over 10 bases. The germline V gene has CDR1 MDHEN and CDR2 SYDVKM. V lost 5 bases, J lost 8 bases, and 15 bases stayed unmatched. The CDR3 spans 18 residues. The CDR3 reads CASSPLGASTGGDSPLHF. The CDR3, as DNA: TGTGCCAGCAGTCCACTTGGGGCCTCGACAGGGGGCGATTCACCCCTCCACTTT.

The chain combines TRBV30 with TRBJ1-3; D gene unclear. V shed 3 bases and J shed 5 bases, with 8 bases lying between them. Germline loops: CDR1 GTSNPN, CDR2 SVGIG (reference sequence). The CDR3 runs 12 residues. The CDR3 DNA reads as TGTGCCTGGAGACAATGGAGAAACACCATATATTTT. Protein product: CAWRQWRNTIYF.

The rearrangement links TRBV27 to TRBJ1-1, with D uncertain. Germline-derived CDR1 and CDR2 are MNHEY and SMNVEV (reference sequence). The length of the CDR3 is 13 residues. The germline V and J ends were trimmed by 6 bases and 3 bases, with 11 bases remaining between them. This chain's CDR3 is CASRLGGYTEAFF. For the CDR3, the DNA is TGTGCCAGCAGATTAGGCGGGTACACTGAAGCTTTCTTT.

The CDR3 spells CASSEESSDTQYF. CDR3 DNA: TGTGCCAGCAGTGAAGAGAGTTCAGATACGCAGTATTTT. This sequence joins TRBV6-1 and TRBJ2-3; D is uncertain. Germline CDR1 reads MNHNS; CDR2 reads SASEGT. The CDR3 consists of 13 residues. Trimming took 1 base from V and 4 from J, leaving 6 bases between them.

CDR3 loop: CASSLESADLNTEAFF. As DNA, the CDR3 is TGTGCCAGCAGTTTAGAATCCGCGGACCTGAACACTGAAGCTTTCTTT. The chain carries TRBV28 and TRBJ1-1; no definite D call. V dropped 2 bases and J dropped 0 bases, with 13 bases sitting between them. Per the germline V gene, CDR1 is MDHEN and CDR2 is SYDVKM. The CDR3 is 16 amino acids. Combining the CDR3 with reference TRBV28 and TRBJ1-1 gives the whole variable domain DVKVTQSSRYLVKRTGEKVFLECVQDMDHENMFWYRQDPGLGLRLIYFSYDVKMKEKGDIPEGYSVSREKKERFSLILESASTNQTSMYLCASSLESADLNTEAFFGQGTRLTVV.

This clone was detected a few times. The V call is TRBV3-1 (or the pseudogene TRBV3-2), the J call TRBJ2-2; no firm D call. V lost 2 bases and J 0 bases, leaving 4 bases between the germline ends. Germline V CDR1 and CDR2: LGHDT, YNNKEL (reference sequence). CDR3 length: 14 residues. DNA of the CDR3: TGTGCCAGCAGCCAAATCTCGAACACCGGGGAGCTGTTTTTT. Amino acid sequence: CASSQISNTGELFF.

V gene TRBV5-1 combines with J gene TRBJ2-1; possibly TRBD1 for D (6 bases). Germline values: CDR1 SGHRS, CDR2 YFSETQ. The CDR3 contains 15 residues. Trimming left V 2 bases short and J 6 bases short, with 15 bases between. The CDR3, as DNA: TGCGCCAGCAGCTTAGGGGCAGGGGTCGGCAATGAGCAGTTCTTC. Translating it yields CASSLGAGVGNEQFF.

V and J are TRBV7-9 and TRBJ1-5; D remains unclear. V was trimmed by 5 bases and J by 7 bases, leaving 9 bases between them. The CDR3 has 12 amino acids. Germline lookup yields CDR1 SEHNR and CDR2 FQNEAQ (reference sequence). As DNA, the CDR3 is TGTGCCAGCAGCCCTGCGAACCAGCCCCAGCATTTT. Its translation is CASSPANQPQHF.

This clone has a handful of counts. This chain connects TRBV5-5 to TRBJ1-6; D unresolved. There are 15 residues in the CDR3. From germline, CDR1 is SGHKS and CDR2 YYEKEE (reference sequence). The V gene lost 5 bases and the J gene lost 1 base, with 10 bases spanning the gap. The CDR3 spells CASRPHTSYNSPLHF. CDR3 nucleotide sequence: TGTGCCAGCAGGCCTCATACATCCTATAATTCACCCCTCCACTTT.